Listed here are 30 T cell receptor beta chains from one sample, sequenced in a study of CD8 T cells in ankylosing spondylitis. TCRdb redid the calling of the 5' RACE reads with MiXCR, one entry per CDR3 protein. The sample holds a few hundred thousand distinct CDR3 sequences, around 10% seen once. Material: blood, either unsorted or a sorted T cell fraction (not recorded which). The receptor source for this set is a female donor with ankylosing spondylitis or in good health (not recorded which).

The sample holds many counts of this clonotype. This chain uses TRBV20-1 with TRBJ2-2, with 9 positions matching TRBD2. Per the germline V gene, CDR1 is DFQATT and CDR2 is SNEGSKA (reference sequence). This CDR3 contains 15 residues. With 3 bases clipped from V and 3 bases from J, the junction kept 5 bases outside the gene matches. The CDR3 bases are TGCAGTGCTAGTGAGCGGGGGGCGTACACCGGGGAGCTGTTTTTT. It is translated as CSASERGAYTGELFF.

The chain employs TRBV5-1 and TRBJ2-5; TRBD1 matches at 8 bases. J lost 0 bases, V lost 6 bases, and 10 bases had no gene match. CDR1 is SGHRS, CDR2 YFSETQ, per germline. This CDR3 is built from 16 residues. DNA of the CDR3: TGCGCCAGCAACCCTGGGGACAGGCCATACCAAGAGACCCAGTACTTC. This sequence encodes CASNPGDRPYQETQYF.

As concerns this clonotype: Since a much larger clone is just one base distant, this may be a read error. The chain couples TRBV6-5 to TRBJ1-2, with a possible D match to TRBD1 (5 bases). The V end lost 7 bases, the J end lost 6 bases, and 15 bases lay between the germline ends. This CDR3 comprises 13 residues. The germline V gene encodes CDR1 MNHEY and CDR2 SVGAGI. In nucleotides, the CDR3 is TGTGCCAGCATTTCTGGGACTTACCATGGCTACACCTTC. Translating gives CASISGTYHGYTF.

As concerns this clonotype: The junction and the germline gene differ at one end; a read error may be behind it. The genes are TRBV7-2 and TRBJ2-5; D might be TRBD2 (5 bases). Germline V gene data show CDR1 as SGHTA and CDR2 as FQGNSA. This CDR3 contains 11 residues. The CDR3 sequence is CASSLAVDQYF. The CDR3 DNA follows: TGTGCCAGCAGCCTAGCAGTGGACCAGTACTTC.

This clonotype was detected once. V gene TRBV20-1 combines with J gene TRBJ2-7; D perhaps matches TRBD1 (6 bases). The germline gives CDR1 DFQATT, CDR2 SNEGSKA (reference sequence). This CDR3 spans 14 amino acids. The V end was cut by 1 base, the J end by 1 base, with 11 bases between. In DNA, the CDR3 is TGCAGTGCTAGAGGACCCAGGGGATCCTACGAGCAGTACTTC. Amino acids: CSARGPRGSYEQYF.

This chain connects TRBV6-5 to TRBJ1-1; D not certain. Germline assignment: CDR1 MNHEY and CDR2 SVGAGI. The V gene lost 0 bases and the J gene lost 5 bases, with 10 bases spanning the gap. This CDR3 is 14 amino acids long. The DNA for the CDR3 is TGTGCCAGCAGTTACTCGGTCCCTTCTACTGAAGCTTTCTTT. Translated, it gives CASSYSVPSTEAFF.

This chain joins TRBV12-3 or TRBV12-4 and TRBJ2-2; 14 bases align to TRBD2. This CDR3 is built from 17 residues. Losses at the gene ends were 5 bases for V and 4 bases for J; bases not matched to a gene: 6. The CDR3 region has the DNA TGTGCCAGCAGTCCGAGGACTAGCGGGAGGAGCACCGGGGAGCTGTTTTTT. As protein: CASSPRTSGRSTGELFF.

The chain has TRBV7-2 and TRBJ2-7; D call uncertain. Trimming left V 5 bases short and J 9 bases short, with 17 bases between. Germline V gives CDR1 SGHTA, CDR2 FQGNSA. The CDR3 spans 13 residues. CDR3 DNA: TGTGCCAGCAGCCTCAACGACCAAGTCCCGCAGTACTTC. It encodes CASSLNDQVPQYF.

V usage is TRBV5-1 and J usage is TRBJ2-2; D perhaps matches TRBD2 (5 bases). The germline CDR1 and CDR2 sequences are SGHRS and YFSETQ. Trimming left V 2 bases short and J 4 bases short, with 12 bases between. There are 15 residues in the CDR3. CDR3 region: CASSFPSGPTGELFF. The CDR3 DNA sequence: TGCGCCAGCAGCTTCCCCAGCGGTCCCACCGGGGAGCTGTTTTTT.

Only a few counts were recorded for this clonotype. The chain carries TRBV5-1 and TRBJ2-5; 10 bases map to TRBD1. The V and J ends lost 2 bases and 5 bases, in that order; junction bases with no gene match: 12. CDR1 is SGHRS, CDR2 YFSETQ, per germline. The CDR3 spans 17 residues. The CDR3 region has the DNA TGCGCCAGCAGCTTCATGCGCGGGACAGGGGTAATGGAGACCCAGTACTTC. This translates into CASSFMRGTGVMETQYF.

This clonotype was recorded a few times. This chain uses TRBV19 with TRBJ1-4, with a tentative D call TRBD1 (5 bases). Trimming cost V 4 bases and J 0 bases, with 6 bases left between them. Germline CDR1 LNHDA, CDR2 SQIVND (reference sequence). This CDR3 is built from 14 residues. Here the CDR3 reads CASSTTATNEKLFF. CDR3 bases: TGTGCCAGTAGTACGACAGCAACTAATGAAAAACTGTTTTTT.

Turning to this clonotype: This could be a read error, since a much larger clone is one nucleotide away. This chain joins TRBV7-9 and TRBJ2-3; 9 bases agree with TRBD2. The CDR3 length is 16 residues. Per germline, CDR1 SEHNR and CDR2 FQNEAQ (reference sequence). This CDR3 is CASSLVRGGALDKQYF. Written as DNA, the CDR3 is TGTGCCAGCAGCTTAGTTCGCGGGGGGGCTTTGGATAAGCAGTATTTT.

The V call is TRBV27, the J call TRBJ2-3; 7 bases fit TRBD1. CDR1 MNHEY and CDR2 SMNVEV come from the germline V gene (reference sequence). V lost 6 bases, J lost 4 bases, and 7 bases stayed unmatched. The CDR3 loop spans 14 amino acids. The CDR3 loop reads CASRWEGGPDTQYF. The DNA for the CDR3 is TGTGCCAGCAGGTGGGAAGGGGGCCCAGATACGCAGTATTTT.

This clonotype was seen a handful of times. V is TRBV7-6 and J is TRBJ2-7; 9 bases line up with TRBD1. Germline V gives CDR1 SGHVS, CDR2 FNYEAQ. The ends lost 4 bases at V and 3 bases at J; junction bases unmatched: 4. CDR3 length: 14 residues. CDR3 loop: CASSSTGQGYEQYF. The CDR3 DNA reads as TGTGCCAGCAGCTCGACGGGACAGGGCTACGAGCAGTACTTC.

This clonotype was detected only a few times. V and J are TRBV14 and TRBJ1-2; no definite D call. CDR1 is SGHDN, CDR2 FVKESK, per germline. CDR3 size: 15 residues. The V end was cut by 0 bases, the J end by 10 bases, with 18 bases between. For the CDR3, the DNA is TGTGCCAGCAGCCAAGATATTGGATCCTACAGTATCTACACCTTC. Translating it yields CASSQDIGSYSIYTF.

Only a few counts were recorded for this clonotype. The CDR3 coding sequence is TGTGCCAGCAGGATAAAGGATCTTCCCCCGGGGATGCGCGAGCAGTACTTC. Translating gives CASRIKDLPPGMREQYF. J is TRBJ2-7 and V is TRBV27, with D possibly TRBD2 on 5 matching bases. The V gene lost 6 bases and the J gene lost 6 bases, with 27 bases spanning the gap. Germline-derived CDR1 and CDR2 are MNHEY and SMNVEV (reference sequence). The CDR3 is made up of 17 amino acids.

This clonotype was seen many times. The chain carries TRBV20-1 and TRBJ2-1, with 7 bases identical to TRBD2. CDR3 length: 13 amino acids. After removal of 6 bases from V and 0 bases from J, the junction contained 2 bases not matched to a gene. Germline assignment: CDR1 DFQATT and CDR2 SNEGSKA (reference sequence). The CDR3 loop reads CSAAGVSYNEQFF. The CDR3 DNA is TGCAGTGCCGCGGGGGTCTCCTACAATGAGCAGTTCTTC.

This clonotype was observed at least ten times. This chain joins TRBV6-1 and TRBJ2-1; D may be TRBD1 or TRBD2 (6 bases each). In germline, CDR1 is MNHNS, CDR2 SASEGT. This CDR3 has 15 residues. Trimming took off 1 base at V and 4 bases at J, with 11 bases between the two ends. The CDR3 nucleotides are TGTGCCAGCAGTGAAGACGGGGGCAGTTACAATGAGCAGTTCTTC. Protein sequence: CASSEDGGSYNEQFF.

This clonotype was found many times. V is TRBV3-1 and J is TRBJ1-1; TRBD1 might be the D (5 bases). Germline V gene data show CDR1 as LGHDT and CDR2 as YNNKEL (reference sequence). The CDR3 contains 13 residues. The V and J ends lost 1 base and 4 bases respectively, with 7 bases between them. The DNA for the CDR3 is TGTGCCAGCAGCCAAGTTCAGGGCACTGAAGCTTTCTTT. This translates into CASSQVQGTEAFF.

The table lists this clonotype with many counts. CDR3 loop: CSARDDRVSNTGELFF. CDR3 DNA: TGCAGTGCTAGAGACGACAGGGTCTCGAACACCGGGGAGCTGTTTTTT. The chain has TRBV20-1 and TRBJ2-2; 7 bases fit TRBD1. Germline V lookup: CDR1 DFQATT, CDR2 SNEGSKA (reference sequence). Losses at the gene ends were 0 bases for V and 0 bases for J; bases not matched to a gene: 4. The length of the CDR3 is 16 residues.

This clonotype was counted between two and nine times. V is TRBV7-9 and J is TRBJ1-5; D is uncertain. The CDR3 length is 12 residues. Germline V gene lookup returns CDR1 SEHNR and CDR2 FQNEAQ (reference sequence). V lost 5 bases to trimming and J lost 7 bases, with 9 bases between them. The CDR3 bases are TGTGCCAGCAGCAACGGGGTACAGCCCCAGCATTTT. This codes for CASSNGVQPQHF.

This clonotype turned up a few times. This chain uses TRBV12-3 or TRBV12-4 with TRBJ1-1; a possible D gene is TRBD1 (6 bases). This CDR3 has 13 amino acids. The ends were cut back, 6 bases at V and 1 base at J, with 9 bases in the middle. The CDR3 nucleotides read TGTGCCAGCAGAGGGACATCGAACACTGAAGCTTTCTTT. Translated: CASRGTSNTEAFF.

Ten or more counts support this clonotype. This sequence joins TRBV7-2 and TRBJ2-7; D unresolved. The CDR3 length is 13 residues. V lost 1 base and J 6 bases, leaving 10 bases between the germline ends. CDR1 and CDR2 (germline): SGHTA, FQGNSA. In DNA form, the CDR3 reads TGTGCCAGCAGCTTAGTGTCCAGAGGCGAGCAGTACTTC. Protein product: CASSLVSRGEQYF. The full variable domain, in which reference TRBV7-2 and TRBJ2-7 provide the parts outside the CDR3, is GAGVSQSPSNKVTEKGKDVELRCDPISGHTALYWYRQSLGQGLEFLIYFQGNSAPDKSGLPSDRFSAERTGGSVSTLTIQRTQQEDSAVYLCASSLVSRGEQYFGPGTRLTVT.

Turning to this clonotype: A read error may account for a junction end that differs from germline. The chain combines TRBV18 with TRBJ1-1, with D possibly TRBD1 on 5 matching bases. The CDR3 consists of 14 residues. The germline V gene has CDR1 KGHSH and CDR2 LQKENI. The CDR3 nucleotides read TGTGCCAGTTCGGAGGGACCCCTGAAGACTGAAGCTTTCTTT. It encodes CASSEGPLKTEAFF.

This clonotype was found a few times. The rearrangement joins TRBV3-1 to TRBJ2-7; D call uncertain. There are 12 residues in the CDR3. The germline gives CDR1 LGHDT, CDR2 YNNKEL (reference sequence). V lost 2 bases, J lost 7 bases, and 9 bases lay in between. The CDR3 sequence: CASSQSDREQYF. The CDR3 bases are TGTGCCAGCAGCCAAAGTGATAGGGAGCAGTACTTC.

This clonotype appeared many times. V gene TRBV20-1 combines with J gene TRBJ1-2; perhaps TRBD1 as D (6 bases). V gave up 3 bases and J gave up 4 bases, with 18 bases separating them. The germline gives CDR1 DFQATT, CDR2 SNEGSKA (reference sequence). This CDR3 comprises 15 residues. The CDR3 DNA is TGCAGTGCTAGTATGACTGGGGGGCGAGGCTATGGCTACACCTTC. It encodes CSASMTGGRGYGYTF.

This clonotype showed up just a few times. This chain joins TRBV10-1 and TRBJ2-5; weak D call: TRBD2 (5 bases). From germline, CDR1 is WNHNN and CDR2 SYGVQD (reference sequence). The V end was cut by 2 bases, the J end by 3 bases, with 7 bases between. The CDR3 is 13 amino acids. The CDR3 reads CASSEPGEETQYF. The CDR3 DNA is TGCGCCAGCAGTGAGCCCGGGGAAGAGACCCAGTACTTC.

The chain couples TRBV27 to TRBJ2-7; no reliable D call. The germline gives CDR1 MNHEY, CDR2 SMNVEV (reference sequence). Trimming left V 3 bases short and J 2 bases short, with 11 bases between. This CDR3 comprises 14 residues. CDR3 sequence (DNA): TGTGCCAGCAGTTTCTCTGGCTGGGCCTACGAGCAGTACTTC. Its translation is CASSFSGWAYEQYF.

This clonotype was observed a handful of times. The rearrangement links TRBV3-1 to TRBJ2-7; TRBD2 matches 13 bases. The CDR3 is 15 residues long. Trimming cost V 3 bases and J 3 bases; bases outside gene matches: 2. Germline assignment: CDR1 LGHDT and CDR2 YNNKEL (reference sequence). In DNA form, the CDR3 reads TGTGCCAGCAGCCAGGGGACTAGCGGGAACTACGAGCAGTACTTC. It codes for CASSQGTSGNYEQYF.

As to this clonotype: This may stem from a read error, because a much larger clone lies one nucleotide away. This chain links TRBV6-5 with TRBJ2-2; 7 bases line up with TRBD2. This CDR3 is 17 amino acids long. V trimming: 4 bases; J trimming: 3 bases; junction bases outside the gene matches: 11. From germline, CDR1 is MNHEY and CDR2 SVGAGI. The CDR3 spells CASSSGRRLAHTGELFF. In DNA form, the CDR3 reads TGTGCCAGCAGTTCCGGGCGTCGACTAGCACACACCGGGGAGCTGTTTTTT.